This TCR beta chain was profiled in a study of T-cell reconstitution after alpha-beta-depleted transplantation in children. The TCRbeta library was prepared with unique molecular identifiers. Each CDR3 protein is one row after TCRdb ran MiXCR on the PCR reads. This table holds about 270,000 distinct CDR3 sequences, more than 9% found once. This CDR3 has 17 residues. Germline assignment: CDR1 MNHEY and CDR2 SVGAGI. Trimming cost V 2 bases and J 5 bases; bases outside gene matches: 8. This clonotype was seen a few times. The genes are TRBV6-5 and TRBJ2-1; 11 bases map to TRBD2. The input for sequencing was PBMCs from the stem cell graft donor, taken from the stem cell graft. This sequence was found in a human donor who donated a stem cell graft to a child with SCID. The CDR3 is CASSYGLGTSGNNEQFF. The CDR3 DNA is TGTGCCAGCAGTTACGGATTGGGGACTAGCGGAAACAATGAGCAGTTCTTC.